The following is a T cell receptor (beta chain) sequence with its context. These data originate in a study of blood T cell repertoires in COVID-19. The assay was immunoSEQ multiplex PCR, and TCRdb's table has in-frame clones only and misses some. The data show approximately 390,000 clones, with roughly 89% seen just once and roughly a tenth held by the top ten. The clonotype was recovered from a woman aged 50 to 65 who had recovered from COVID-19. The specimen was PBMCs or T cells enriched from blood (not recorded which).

As DNA, the CDR3 is TGTGCCAGCAGCCAAGAGCCCAGACTCCACCGAAGCGAGCAGTACTTC. The encoded protein is CASSQEPRLHRSEQYF. The chain employs TRBV3-1 (or the pseudogene TRBV3-2) and TRBJ2-7; D call uncertain. Trimming removed 0 bases at V and 6 bases at J, with 18 bases between. This CDR3 has 16 residues. CDR1 and CDR2 (germline): LGHDT, YNNKEL (reference sequence).